This TCR beta chain is drawn from a study of blood T cell repertoires in COVID-19. Those enrolled in Seattle joined during active infection and were followed longitudinally afterward. Only in-frame clones appear in the TCRdb table, and some are missing; sequencing was by immunoSEQ multiplex PCR. The sample has about 480,000 clones, roughly 89% seen once. The sequence came from a woman in her forties or fifties with COVID-19, enrolled during active disease. Sequencing was carried out using peripheral blood.

CDR3 nucleotides: TGTGCCAGCTCACCGCGGGTAGCGTGGACCGGGGAGCTGTTTTTT. Residues: CASSPRVAWTGELFF. The V gene is TRBV18, the J gene TRBJ2-2, with D perhaps TRBD2 (5 bases). Germline V gives CDR1 KGHSH, CDR2 LQKENI. The CDR3 totals 15 residues. Trimming stripped 3 bases from V and 5 bases from J, with 13 bases between.